The 7 T cell receptor beta chains below were found in one sample sequenced in a study of blood T cell repertoires in COVID-19. TCRdb's table, derived via immunoSEQ multiplex PCR, lists solely in-frame clones and lacks some. The data show 150,000 to 190,000 clones, over 70% seen once. Sequenced: peripheral blood. The receptors were gathered from a man aged 55 to 70 with acute or convalescent COVID-19.

J is TRBJ1-6 and V is TRBV30; D ambiguous. The CDR3 covers 12 residues. Germline V gives CDR1 GTSNPN, CDR2 SVGIG (reference sequence). V was pared by 4 bases and J by 12 bases, with 13 bases between. CDR3 coding DNA: TGTGCCTGGATCGGGGTAGGAGGACCCCTCCACTTT. This gives the protein CAWIGVGGPLHF.

This clone was observed a single time. The chain has TRBV3-1 (or the pseudogene TRBV3-2) and TRBJ2-7, with D perhaps TRBD1 (6 bases). Germline V gene lookup returns CDR1 LGHDT and CDR2 YNNKEL (reference sequence). The CDR3 runs 14 residues. Trimming pared 6 bases from V and 3 bases from J, leaving 15 bases between. The CDR3 loop reads CASSPQGLVYEQYF. Written as DNA, the CDR3 is TGTGCCAGCAGTCCTCAGGGGCTGGTCTACGAGCAGTACTTC.

This chain joins TRBV4-2 and TRBJ2-1, with 11 bases that match TRBD2. With 1 base clipped from V and 4 bases from J, the junction kept 3 bases outside the gene matches. The CDR3 runs 16 residues. Germline V gives CDR1 LGHNA, CDR2 YNFKEQ. The CDR3 nucleotides read TGTGCCAGCAGCCAAGGGGTAGCGGGAGGGTACAATGAGCAGTTCTTC. This sequence encodes CASSQGVAGGYNEQFF.

V usage is TRBV9 and J usage is TRBJ1-1; D is ambiguous. The length of the CDR3 is 14 residues. The V end was cut by 0 bases, the J end by 4 bases, with 10 bases between. CDR1 SGDLS and CDR2 YYNGEE come from the germline V gene. In DNA form, the CDR3 reads TGTGCCAGCAGCGTAGAGGGAGCTCGCACTGAAGCTTTCTTT. Protein sequence: CASSVEGARTEAFF.

The genes are TRBV5-1 and TRBJ2-7, with 9 positions matching TRBD1. CDR3 length: 15 amino acids. Losses at the gene ends were 2 bases for V and 5 bases for J; bases not matched to a gene: 8. Germline-derived CDR1 and CDR2 are SGHRS and YFSETQ. The CDR3 sequence: CASSFRGQGTDEQYF. CDR3 nucleotides: TGCGCCAGCAGCTTTCGGGGACAGGGTACAGACGAGCAGTACTTC. The full variable domain, with the rest looked up from reference TRBV5-1 and TRBJ2-7, is KAGVTQTPRYLIKTRGQQVTLSCSPISGHRSVSWYQQTPGQGLQFLFEYFSETQRNKGNFPGRFSGRQFSNSRSEMNVSTLELGDSALYLCASSFRGQGTDEQYFGPGTRLTVT.

CDR3 in DNA: TGTGCCAGCAGCTTAGGGGGGGGACACCAAGAGACCCAGTACTTC. Translated: CASSLGGGHQETQYF. The V call is TRBV7-2, the J call TRBJ2-5; 7 nucleotides align to TRBD2. The germline V gene encodes CDR1 SGHTA and CDR2 FQGNSA. The length of the CDR3 is 15 residues. Trimming at V came to 1 base and at J to 0 bases, leaving 2 bases not matched to a gene.

This clone has only one observation. V usage is TRBV19 and J usage is TRBJ2-2; perhaps TRBD1 as D (6 bases). The CDR3 has 14 amino acids. Looked up from germline, CDR1 is LNHDA and CDR2 is SQIVND (reference sequence). Trimming took off 6 bases at V and 1 base at J, with 9 bases between the two ends. For the CDR3, the DNA is TGTGCCAGTAGCAGGGGACAGAACACCGGGGAGCTGTTTTTT. The encoded protein is CASSRGQNTGELFF.